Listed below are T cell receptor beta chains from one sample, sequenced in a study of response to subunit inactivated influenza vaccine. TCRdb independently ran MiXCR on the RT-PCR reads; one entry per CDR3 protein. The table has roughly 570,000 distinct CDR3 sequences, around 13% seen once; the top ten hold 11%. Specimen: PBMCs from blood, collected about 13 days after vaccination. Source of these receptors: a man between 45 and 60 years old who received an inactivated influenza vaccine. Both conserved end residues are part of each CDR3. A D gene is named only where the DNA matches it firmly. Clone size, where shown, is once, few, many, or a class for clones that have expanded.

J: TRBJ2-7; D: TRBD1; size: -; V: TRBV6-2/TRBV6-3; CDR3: CASSDRWDSQYEQYF; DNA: TGTGCCAGCAGTGACAGATGGGACAGCCAATACGAGCAGTACTTC
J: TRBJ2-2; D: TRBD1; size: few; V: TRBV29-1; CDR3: CSVVGTGRNTGELFF; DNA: TGCAGCGTTGTCGGGACAGGGCGGAACACCGGGGAGCTGTTTTTT
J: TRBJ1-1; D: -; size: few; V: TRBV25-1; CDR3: CASSERLGEAFF; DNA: TGTGCCAGCAGTGAACGACTAGGTGAAGCTTTCTTT
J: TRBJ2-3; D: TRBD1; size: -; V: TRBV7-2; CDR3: CASSLARQGPDTQYF; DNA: TGTGCCAGCAGCTTAGCGCGACAGGGGCCAGATACGCAGTATTTT
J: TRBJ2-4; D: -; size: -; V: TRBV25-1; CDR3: CASSDSGTANIQYF; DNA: TGTGCCAGCAGTGATTCCGGGACGGCGAACATTCAGTACTTC
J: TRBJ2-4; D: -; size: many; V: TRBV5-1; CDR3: CASSQGLVTEEAQYF; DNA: TGCGCCAGCAGCCAAGGTCTTGTAACGGAAGAAGCTCAGTACTTC
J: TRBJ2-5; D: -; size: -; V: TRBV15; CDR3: CATSRGGVETQYF; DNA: TGTGCCACCAGCAGAGGCGGCGTGGAGACCCAGTACTTC
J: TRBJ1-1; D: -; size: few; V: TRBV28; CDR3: CASSLVEPNTEAFF; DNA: TGTGCCAGCAGTTTGGTGGAGCCCAACACTGAAGCTTTCTTT
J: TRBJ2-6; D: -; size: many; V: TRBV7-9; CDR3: CASNSVESGANVLTF; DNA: TGTGCCAGCAACTCGGTGGAATCTGGGGCCAACGTCCTGACTTTC
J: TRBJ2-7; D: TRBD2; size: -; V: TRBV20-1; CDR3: CSARPMTSGSYEQYF; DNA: TGCAGTGCTAGACCAATGACTAGCGGGAGCTACGAGCAGTACTTC
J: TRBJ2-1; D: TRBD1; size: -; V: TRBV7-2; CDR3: CASSSHLGQGQFF; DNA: TGTGCCAGCAGCTCACACCTGGGACAGGGTCAGTTCTTC
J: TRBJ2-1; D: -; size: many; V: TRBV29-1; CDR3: CSALTLGNEQFF; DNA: TGCAGCGCCCTTACTTTAGGCAATGAGCAGTTCTTC
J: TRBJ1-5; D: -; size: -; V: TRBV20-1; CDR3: CSASKGNQPQHF; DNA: TGCAGTGCTTCGAAGGGCAATCAGCCCCAGCATTTT
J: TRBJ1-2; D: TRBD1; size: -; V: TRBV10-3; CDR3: CAISDWGTGANYGYTF; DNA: TGTGCCATCAGTGATTGGGGGACAGGAGCTAACTATGGCTACACCTTC
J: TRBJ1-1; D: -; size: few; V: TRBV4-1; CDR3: CASRPTGRNTEAFF; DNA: TGCGCCAGCAGACCTACAGGGAGGAACACTGAAGCTTTCTTT
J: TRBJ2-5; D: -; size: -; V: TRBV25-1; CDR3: CASQGLLETQYF; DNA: TGTGCCAGTCAGGGTTTGCTAGAGACCCAGTACTTC
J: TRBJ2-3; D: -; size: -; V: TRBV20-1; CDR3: CSARSVSTDTQYF; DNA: TGCAGTGCTAGGTCAGTCAGCACAGATACGCAGTATTTT
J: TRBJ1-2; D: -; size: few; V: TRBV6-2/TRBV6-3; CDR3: CASSTAPPEYRFGYTF; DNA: TGTGCCAGCAGTACCGCCCCTCCGGAGTATAGGTTTGGCTACACCTTC
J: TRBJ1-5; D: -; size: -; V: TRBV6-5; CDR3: CASSYGNRRSSNQPQHF; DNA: TGTGCCAGCAGTTACGGGAACAGGCGGAGTAGCAATCAGCCCCAGCATTTT
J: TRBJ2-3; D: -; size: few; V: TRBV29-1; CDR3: CSVEIVGDTQYF; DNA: TGCAGCGTGGAAATTGTAGGAGATACGCAGTATTTT
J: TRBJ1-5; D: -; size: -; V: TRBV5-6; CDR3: CASSFWRGSQPQHF; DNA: TGTGCCAGCAGCTTTTGGAGGGGCAGTCAGCCCCAGCATTTT
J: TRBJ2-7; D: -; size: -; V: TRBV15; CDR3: CATSTGRDEQYF; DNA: TGTGCCACCAGCACCGGCAGGGACGAGCAGTACTTC
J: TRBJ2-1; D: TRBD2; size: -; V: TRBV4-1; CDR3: CASSQDWGGGIDEQFF; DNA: TGCGCCAGCAGCCAAGATTGGGGCGGGGGGATCGATGAGCAGTTCTTC
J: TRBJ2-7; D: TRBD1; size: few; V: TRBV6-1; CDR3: CASSHRQGAYEQYF; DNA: TGTGCCAGCAGCCACCGACAGGGGGCCTACGAGCAGTACTTC
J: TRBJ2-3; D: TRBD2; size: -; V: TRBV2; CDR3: CASSVGLALLGDTQYF; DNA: TGTGCCAGCAGTGTGGGACTAGCGCTCCTGGGAGATACGCAGTATTTT
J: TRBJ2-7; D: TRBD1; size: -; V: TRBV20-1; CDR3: CSPGQGGHEQYF; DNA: TGCAGTCCAGGACAGGGGGGGCACGAGCAGTACTTC
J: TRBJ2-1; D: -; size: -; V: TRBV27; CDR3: CASSFVKAGGQFF; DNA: TGTGCCAGCAGTTTTGTCAAGGCAGGCGGGCAGTTCTTC
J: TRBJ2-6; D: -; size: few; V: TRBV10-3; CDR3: CAISEFDFGDSGANVLTF; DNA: TGTGCCATCAGTGAGTTCGATTTTGGGGACTCTGGGGCCAACGTCCTGACTTTC
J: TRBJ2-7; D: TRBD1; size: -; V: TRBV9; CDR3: CASSAGQGAYNEQYF; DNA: TGTGCCAGCAGCGCCGGACAGGGGGCCTACAATGAGCAGTACTTC
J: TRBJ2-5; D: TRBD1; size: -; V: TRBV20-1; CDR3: CSARKGTGGKTQYF; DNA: TGCAGTGCTCGCAAGGGGACAGGAGGGAAGACCCAGTACTTC